This T cell receptor (beta chain) is drawn from a study of T cell responses to AZD1222 COVID-19 vaccine. General study results and limits: Spike-wide vaccine-associated CD4 TCRs dominated at 160-218 and 743-854. In all cases, repertoires were sampled only after the peak T cell response. Elevations in Spike-specific TCR breadth and depth followed administration of two AZD1222 doses. Clonal diversity was possibly underestimated, and white British individuals and females predominated among donors.

The table lists this clone with a few counts. Its antigen remains unknown. Using immunoSEQ multiplex PCR, the repertoire was profiled, and TCRdb retains in-frame clones only, with some absent. This sample yields about 100,000 clones, of which around 90% are seen a single time; approximately 1.7% belongs to the top ten. The germline gives CDR1 SGHNT, CDR2 YYREEE (reference sequence). The CDR3 is 17 residues long. V lost 2 bases to trimming and J lost 0 bases, with 15 bases between them. The sequencing here drew on peripheral blood, taken on day 0 of AZD1222 vaccination. The TCR comes from an adult in good health. The gene calls are TRBV5-4 and TRBJ1-3, with D perhaps TRBD1 (5 bases). The CDR3: CASSFGTPSSSGNTIYF. The CDR3 bases are TGTGCCAGCAGCTTCGGGACGCCTAGCAGCTCTGGAAACACCATATATTTT.